This T cell receptor (beta chain) is drawn from a study of cytomegalovirus exposure and HLA in healthy donors. Overall study findings and caveats: In a later analysis, a missense DCLRE1C variant was linked to TCR beta V- and J-gene trimming. Near-uniform donor sequencing depth was presumed by presence/absence analyses. Reports described diagnosis of cytomegalovirus status by the classifier as highly specific and sensitive.

Vbeta (60) and Jbeta (13) primers were used in the PCR. Profiling relied on immunoSEQ multiplex PCR, and the TCRdb table lists in-frame clones only, not all of them. The sample contains 40,000 or so clones, approximately 78% of which appear only once. Comments on this clone: Its matching antigen is unknown.

Germline lookup yields CDR1 MNHNY and CDR2 SVGAGI (reference sequence). Trimming pared 7 bases from V and 5 bases from J, leaving 11 bases between. This CDR3 is 13 amino acids long. The receptor's source is a woman aged 25 to 39 in good health and CMV-seronegative. Material for sequencing was PBMCs. The chain recombines TRBV6-6 with TRBJ1-4; maybe TRBD1 (6 bases). CDR3 sequence: CASNGQINEKLFF. In DNA, the CDR3 is TGTGCCAGCAACGGACAGATCAATGAAAAACTGTTTTTT.